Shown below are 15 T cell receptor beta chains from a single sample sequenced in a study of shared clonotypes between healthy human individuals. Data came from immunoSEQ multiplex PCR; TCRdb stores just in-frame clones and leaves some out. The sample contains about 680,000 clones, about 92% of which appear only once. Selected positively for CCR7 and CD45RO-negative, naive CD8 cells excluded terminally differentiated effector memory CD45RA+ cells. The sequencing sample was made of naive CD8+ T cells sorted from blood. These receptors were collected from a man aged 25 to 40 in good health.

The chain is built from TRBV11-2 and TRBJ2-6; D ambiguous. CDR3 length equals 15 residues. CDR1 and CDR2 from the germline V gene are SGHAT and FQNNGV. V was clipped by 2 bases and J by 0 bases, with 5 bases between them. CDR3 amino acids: CASSLHLSGANVLTF. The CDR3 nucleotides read TGTGCCAGCAGCTTACACCTCTCTGGGGCCAACGTCCTGACTTTC.

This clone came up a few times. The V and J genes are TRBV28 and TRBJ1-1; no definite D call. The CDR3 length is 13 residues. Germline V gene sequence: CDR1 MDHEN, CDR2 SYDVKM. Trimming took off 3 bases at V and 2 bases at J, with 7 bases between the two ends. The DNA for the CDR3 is TGTGCCAGCAGTTTCGACTTCAACACTGAAGCTTTCTTT. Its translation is CASSFDFNTEAFF. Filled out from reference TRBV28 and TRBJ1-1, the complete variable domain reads DVKVTQSSRYLVKRTGEKVFLECVQDMDHENMFWYRQDPGLGLRLIYFSYDVKMKEKGDIPEGYSVSREKKERFSLILESASTNQTSMYLCASSFDFNTEAFFGQGTRLTVV.

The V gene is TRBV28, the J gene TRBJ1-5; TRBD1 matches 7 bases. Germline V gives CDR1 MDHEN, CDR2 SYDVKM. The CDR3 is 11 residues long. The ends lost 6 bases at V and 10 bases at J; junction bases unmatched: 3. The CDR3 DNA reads TGTGCCAGCAGAGGGGGCGCACCCCAGCATTTT. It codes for CASRGGAPQHF. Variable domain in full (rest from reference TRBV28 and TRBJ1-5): DVKVTQSSRYLVKRTGEKVFLECVQDMDHENMFWYRQDPGLGLRLIYFSYDVKMKEKGDIPEGYSVSREKKERFSLILESASTNQTSMYLCASRGGAPQHFGDGTRLSIL.

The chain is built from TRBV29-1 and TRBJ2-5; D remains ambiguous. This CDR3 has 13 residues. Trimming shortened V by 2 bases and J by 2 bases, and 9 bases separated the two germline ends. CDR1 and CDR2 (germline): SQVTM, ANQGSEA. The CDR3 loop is CSVEWRLQETQYF. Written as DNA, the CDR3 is TGCAGCGTTGAATGGCGTCTACAAGAGACCCAGTACTTC.

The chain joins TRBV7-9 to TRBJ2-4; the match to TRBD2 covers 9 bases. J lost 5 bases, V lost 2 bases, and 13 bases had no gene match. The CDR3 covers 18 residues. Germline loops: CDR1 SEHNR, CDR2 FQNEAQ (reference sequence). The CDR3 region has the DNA TGTGCCAGCAGCTTATGGGACTCCGGCGGGAGGGTGGAAAACATTCAGTACTTC. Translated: CASSLWDSGGRVENIQYF.

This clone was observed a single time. DNA for the CDR3: TGTGCCAGTAGTATCGGGGGGTCCAATCAGCCCCAGCATTTT. Its protein is CASSIGGSNQPQHF. This chain joins TRBV19 and TRBJ1-5; possibly TRBD1 for D (5 bases). The CDR3 extends over 14 amino acids. Per the germline V gene, CDR1 is LNHDA and CDR2 is SQIVND (reference sequence). V was pared by 3 bases and J by 3 bases, with 9 bases between.

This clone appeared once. The CDR3 DNA is TGTGCCAGCAGGGGGGAGACCCCAAGGGATACGCAGTATTTT. Its translation is CASRGETPRDTQYF. The chain uses TRBV6-5 and TRBJ2-3; D may match TRBD1 or TRBD2 (5 bases each). The CDR3 totals 14 residues. V was clipped by 6 bases and J by 6 bases, with 16 bases between them. Germline V lookup: CDR1 MNHEY, CDR2 SVGAGI.

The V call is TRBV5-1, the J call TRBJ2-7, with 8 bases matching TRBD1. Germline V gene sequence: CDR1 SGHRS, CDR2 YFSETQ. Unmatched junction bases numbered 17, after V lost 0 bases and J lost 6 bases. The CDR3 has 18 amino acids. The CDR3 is CASSLGQGSVVQPAEQYF. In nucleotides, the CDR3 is TGCGCCAGCAGCTTGGGACAGGGGTCCGTAGTTCAGCCCGCCGAGCAGTACTTC.

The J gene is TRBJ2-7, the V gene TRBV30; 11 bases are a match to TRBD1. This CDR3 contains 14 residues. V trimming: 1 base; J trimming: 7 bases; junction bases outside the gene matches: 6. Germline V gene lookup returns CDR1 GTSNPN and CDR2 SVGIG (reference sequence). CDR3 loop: CAWSAGQGVREQYF. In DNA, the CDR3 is TGTGCCTGGAGTGCGGGACAGGGGGTGCGGGAGCAGTACTTC.

CDR3 residues: CASSPPAADTQYF. For the CDR3, the DNA is TGTGCCAGCAGCCCCCCGGCGGCGGATACGCAGTATTTT. The rearrangement uses TRBV11-2 and TRBJ2-3; D not resolved. The CDR3 length is 13 residues. Germline V gene sequence: CDR1 SGHAT, CDR2 FQNNGV. V gave up 5 bases and J gave up 6 bases, with 12 bases separating them.

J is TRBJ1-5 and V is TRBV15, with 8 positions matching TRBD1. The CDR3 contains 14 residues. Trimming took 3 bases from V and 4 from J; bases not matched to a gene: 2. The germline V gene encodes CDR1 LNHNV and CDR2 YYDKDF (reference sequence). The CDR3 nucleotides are TGTGCCACCAGCAGGACAGGGGAAAATCAGCCCCAGCATTTT. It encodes CATSRTGENQPQHF.

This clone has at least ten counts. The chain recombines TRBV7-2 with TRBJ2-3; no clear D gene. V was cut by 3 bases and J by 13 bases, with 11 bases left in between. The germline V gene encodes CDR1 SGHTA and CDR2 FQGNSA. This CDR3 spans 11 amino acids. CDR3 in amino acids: CASSFTPWEYF. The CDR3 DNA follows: TGTGCCAGCAGCTTTACGCCATGGGAGTATTTT.

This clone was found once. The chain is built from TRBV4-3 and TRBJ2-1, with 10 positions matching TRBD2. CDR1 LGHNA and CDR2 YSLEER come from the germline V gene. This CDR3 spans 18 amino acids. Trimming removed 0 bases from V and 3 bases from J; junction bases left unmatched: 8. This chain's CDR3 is CASSQDRASGSIYNEQFF. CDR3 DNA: TGCGCCAGCAGCCAAGATCGAGCTAGCGGGAGCATCTACAATGAGCAGTTCTTC.

The CDR3: CASRLKDRVSQPQHF. As DNA, the CDR3 is TGTGCCAGCAGATTAAAGGACAGGGTGTCTCAGCCCCAGCATTTT. The chain recombines TRBV27 with TRBJ1-5, with 8 bases matching TRBD1. V lost 6 bases to trimming and J lost 6 bases; unmatched junction nucleotides: 10. The CDR3 has 15 amino acids. Germline CDR1 and CDR2: MNHEY and SMNVEV (reference sequence).

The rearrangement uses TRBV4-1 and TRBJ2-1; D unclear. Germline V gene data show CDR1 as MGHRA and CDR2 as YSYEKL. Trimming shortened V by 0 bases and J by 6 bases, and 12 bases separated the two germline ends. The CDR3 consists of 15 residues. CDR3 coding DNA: TGCGCCAGCAGCCAAGATACTACAGTGGTCAATGAGCAGTTCTTC. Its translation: CASSQDTTVVNEQFF.